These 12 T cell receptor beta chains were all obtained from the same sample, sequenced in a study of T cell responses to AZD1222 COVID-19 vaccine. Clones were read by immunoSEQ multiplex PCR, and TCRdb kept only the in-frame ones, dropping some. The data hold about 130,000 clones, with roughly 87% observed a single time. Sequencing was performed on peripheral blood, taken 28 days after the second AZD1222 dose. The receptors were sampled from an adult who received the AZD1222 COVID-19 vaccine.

This CDR3 is CASSRDRQGGELFF. CDR3 nucleotides: TGTGCCAGCAGTCGGGACAGGCAGGGCGGGGAGCTGTTTTTT. The rearrangement joins TRBV27 to TRBJ2-2, with 8 positions matching TRBD1. The germline gives CDR1 MNHEY, CDR2 SMNVEV (reference sequence). There are 14 residues in the CDR3. Germline trimming cut 5 bases from V and 7 bases from J; bases unmatched to any gene: 6.

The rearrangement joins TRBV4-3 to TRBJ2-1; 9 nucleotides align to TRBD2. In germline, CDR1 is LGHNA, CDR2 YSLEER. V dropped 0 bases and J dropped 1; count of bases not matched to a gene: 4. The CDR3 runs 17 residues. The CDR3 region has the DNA TGCGCCAGCAGCCAAGACCCGGCGGGGGGGTCCTACAATGAGCAGTTCTTC. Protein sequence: CASSQDPAGGSYNEQFF.

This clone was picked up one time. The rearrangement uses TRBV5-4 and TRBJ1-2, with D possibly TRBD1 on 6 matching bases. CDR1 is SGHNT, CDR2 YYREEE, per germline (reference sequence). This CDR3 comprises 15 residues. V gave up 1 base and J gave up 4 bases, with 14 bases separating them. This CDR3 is CASSLMYGGGYGYTF. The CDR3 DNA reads TGTGCCAGCAGCTTGATGTACGGGGGCGGCTATGGCTACACCTTC.

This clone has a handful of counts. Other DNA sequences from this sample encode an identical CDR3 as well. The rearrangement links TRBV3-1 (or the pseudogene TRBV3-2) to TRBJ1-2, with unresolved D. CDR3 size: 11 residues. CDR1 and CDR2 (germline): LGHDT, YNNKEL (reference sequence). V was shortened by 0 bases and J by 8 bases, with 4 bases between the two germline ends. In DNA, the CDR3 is TGTGCCAGCAGCCAAGAGGGGGGCTACACCTTC. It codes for CASSQEGGYTF.

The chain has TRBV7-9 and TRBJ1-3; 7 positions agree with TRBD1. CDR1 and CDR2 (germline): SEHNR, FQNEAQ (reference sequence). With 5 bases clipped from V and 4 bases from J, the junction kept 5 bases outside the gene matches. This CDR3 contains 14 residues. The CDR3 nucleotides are TGTGCCAGCAGCGTCCGGGACAGAGGAAACACCATATATTTT. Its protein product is CASSVRDRGNTIYF.

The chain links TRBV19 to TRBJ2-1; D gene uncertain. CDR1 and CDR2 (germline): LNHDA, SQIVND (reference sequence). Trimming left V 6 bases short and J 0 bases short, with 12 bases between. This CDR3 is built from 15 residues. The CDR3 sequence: CASREWHNSYNEQFF. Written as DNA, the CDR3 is TGTGCCAGTAGGGAGTGGCATAACTCCTACAATGAGCAGTTCTTC.

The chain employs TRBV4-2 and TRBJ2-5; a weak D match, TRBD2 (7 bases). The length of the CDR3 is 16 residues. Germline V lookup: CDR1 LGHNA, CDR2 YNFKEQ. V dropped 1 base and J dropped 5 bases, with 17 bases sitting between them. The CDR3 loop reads CASSQVGGGPSETQYF. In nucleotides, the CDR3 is TGTGCCAGCAGCCAAGTAGGGGGGGGGCCCTCGGAGACCCAGTACTTC.

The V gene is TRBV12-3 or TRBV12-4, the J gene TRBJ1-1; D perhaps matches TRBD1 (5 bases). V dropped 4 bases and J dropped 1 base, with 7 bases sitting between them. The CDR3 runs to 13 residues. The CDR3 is CASSSTGNTEAFF. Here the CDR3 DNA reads TGTGCCAGCAGTTCCACAGGGAACACTGAAGCTTTCTTT.

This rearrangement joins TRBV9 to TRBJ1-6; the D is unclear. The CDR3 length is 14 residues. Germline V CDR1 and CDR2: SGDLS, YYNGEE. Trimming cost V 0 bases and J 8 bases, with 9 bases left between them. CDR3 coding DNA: TGTGCCAGCAGCGTAGATGGACGGGATTCACCCCTCCACTTT. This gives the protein CASSVDGRDSPLHF.

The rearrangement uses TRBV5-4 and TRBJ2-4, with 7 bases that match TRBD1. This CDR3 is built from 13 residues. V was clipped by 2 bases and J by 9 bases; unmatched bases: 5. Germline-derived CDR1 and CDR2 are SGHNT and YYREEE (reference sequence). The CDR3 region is CASSLRGQTIQYF. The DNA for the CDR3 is TGTGCCAGCAGCTTAAGGGGACAGACCATTCAGTACTTC.

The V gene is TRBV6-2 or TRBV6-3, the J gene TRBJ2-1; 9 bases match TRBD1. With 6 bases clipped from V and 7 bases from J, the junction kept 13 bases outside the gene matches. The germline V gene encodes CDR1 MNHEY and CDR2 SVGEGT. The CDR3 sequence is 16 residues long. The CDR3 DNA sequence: TGTGCCAGCAGCCGCGACCCGACCGGGACAGGGAATGAGCAGTTCTTC. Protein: CASSRDPTGTGNEQFF.

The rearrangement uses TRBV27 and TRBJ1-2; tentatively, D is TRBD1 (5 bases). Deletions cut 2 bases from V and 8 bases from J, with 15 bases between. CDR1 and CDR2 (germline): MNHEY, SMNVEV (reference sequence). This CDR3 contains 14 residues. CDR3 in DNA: TGTGCCAGCAGTTTACAGGGCACCCAGGTCGGCTACACCTTC. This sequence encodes CASSLQGTQVGYTF.